The clone carrying this T cell receptor beta chain was observed a handful of times. Its antigen is not identified. This specimen belongs to a study of early T cells in non-severe SARS-CoV-2 infection. Overall study results and limits: Anti-spike CD8 responses were favored by VDJdb matching, which missed private and CD4 specificities.

A single record per CDR3 protein comes from TCRdb applying MiXCR to the 5' RACE reads. There are approximately 69,000 distinct CDR3 sequences in the sample; under 9.5% occur only once, and about 6% lies in the top ten. V shed 3 bases and J shed 2 bases, with 11 bases lying between them. This CDR3 comprises 14 residues. This chain links TRBV12-3 or TRBV12-4 with TRBJ2-7; either TRBD1 or TRBD2 may fit D (5 bases each). The sequence was collected from an adult who was a healthcare worker with PCR-confirmed SARS-CoV-2 infection or an uninfected control (not recorded which). Sequencing was done on a sample of whole blood. The CDR3 spells CASSFREFPYEQYF. The CDR3 bases are TGTGCCAGCAGTTTCAGGGAGTTTCCCTACGAGCAGTACTTC.